The source of this TCR beta chain is a study of beta chain features in type 1 diabetes. On the study more broadly: Sorted cell examination encompassed roughly 110,000,000 cells across all samples.

The collection from each donor was one heparinised blood draw averaging about 116 mL. Expressed TCRB transcripts were sequenced because the entire RNA isolate underwent reverse transcription. Assay used: immunoSEQ multiplex PCR; TCRdb lists only in-frame clones, some missing. There are some 70,000 clones in the sample; nearly 50% occur only once, and 0.65% to 0.85% lies in the top ten. Study-level points and caveats: TCRB CDR3s were moderately but significantly shorter in Type 1 diabetes patients in all four CD4+ subsets. A greater similarity of naive, central memory and Treg TCRB repertoires was seen among patients than among healthy donors. No resolution was reached here on whether HLA type influences TCRB rearrangement.

In germline, CDR1 is MNHNY, CDR2 SVGAGI (reference sequence). J was trimmed by 4 bases and V by 6 bases; bases with no gene match: 9. The CDR3 has 16 amino acids. Note on this clone: Its antigen is not known.

This receptor was taken from a young man with type 1 diabetes. The rearrangement uses TRBV6-6 and TRBJ2-5; 12 positions agree with TRBD1. What was sequenced was central memory CD4+ T cells from blood. Written as DNA, the CDR3 is TGTGCCAGCAGAACAACGGGACAGGGGGCAGGAGAGACCCAGTACTTC. Encoded protein: CASRTTGQGAGETQYF.